This paragraph covers one T cell receptor (beta chain) sequence. Its antigen remains unidentified. The sample is drawn from a study of PD-1 blockade in classical Hodgkin lymphoma. V was cut by 5 bases and J by 8 bases, with 15 bases left in between. The CDR3 runs 14 residues. Germline CDR1 is SGHVS and CDR2 is FNYEAQ. Study findings and constraints: Diversity similar to that of newly diagnosed patients was seen at baseline in complete responders. With CD4+ cells, TCR diversity rose significantly by C4D1, but not with CD8+ cells. In newly diagnosed patients, baseline TCR diversity was reportedly below that of healthy donors.

The assay was immunoSEQ multiplex PCR, and TCRdb's table has in-frame clones only and misses some. The sample includes approximately 12,000 clones, roughly 80% of them seen just once. All patients relapsed after autologous stem cell transplantation, and brentuximab vedotin exposure varied. Best overall response was complete response, partial response or progressive disease in these relapsed/refractory classical Hodgkin lymphoma patients. The sequence was collected from a human donor with classical Hodgkin lymphoma. The chain joins TRBV7-6 to TRBJ1-4; D perhaps matches TRBD1 (6 bases). Sequencing used peripheral blood mononuclear cells (PBMCs), obtained at baseline. The CDR3 here is CASSHRQAEEKLFF. Written as DNA, the CDR3 is TGTGCCAGCAGCCACCGACAGGCGGAGGAAAAACTGTTTTTT.